The table lists the clone carrying this T cell receptor (beta chain) with a few counts. Antigen specificity is unknown. The CDR3 consists of 13 residues. CDR1 is SGHTA and CDR2 is FQGNSA in the germline V gene. Trimming left V 6 bases short and J 5 bases short, with 10 bases between. This record belongs to a study of CD8 T cells in ankylosing spondylitis. TCRdb used MiXCR to reprocess the 5' RACE reads, holding one entry per CDR3 protein. Here the sample spans about 220,000 distinct CDR3 sequences, just under 7.5% being singletons. Study-wide results and caveats: The study looked at matched synovial fluid samples from ankylosing spondylitis patients. Disease-linked clones were reported to be significantly enriched there. A CD8+ phenotype characterized the disease-linked clones, which were relatively rare in peripheral blood. In ankylosing spondylitis blood, a motif of roughly eight highly homologous TCR beta variants appeared characteristic.

The TCR comes from a male donor with ankylosing spondylitis. The chain uses TRBV7-2 and TRBJ2-2; TRBD2 is a possible D gene (5 bases). The sample was blood, either unsorted or a sorted T cell fraction (not recorded which). For the CDR3, the DNA is TGTGCCAGCAGTATACCGGGAACCGGGGAGCTGTTTTTT. It translates to CASSIPGTGELFF.